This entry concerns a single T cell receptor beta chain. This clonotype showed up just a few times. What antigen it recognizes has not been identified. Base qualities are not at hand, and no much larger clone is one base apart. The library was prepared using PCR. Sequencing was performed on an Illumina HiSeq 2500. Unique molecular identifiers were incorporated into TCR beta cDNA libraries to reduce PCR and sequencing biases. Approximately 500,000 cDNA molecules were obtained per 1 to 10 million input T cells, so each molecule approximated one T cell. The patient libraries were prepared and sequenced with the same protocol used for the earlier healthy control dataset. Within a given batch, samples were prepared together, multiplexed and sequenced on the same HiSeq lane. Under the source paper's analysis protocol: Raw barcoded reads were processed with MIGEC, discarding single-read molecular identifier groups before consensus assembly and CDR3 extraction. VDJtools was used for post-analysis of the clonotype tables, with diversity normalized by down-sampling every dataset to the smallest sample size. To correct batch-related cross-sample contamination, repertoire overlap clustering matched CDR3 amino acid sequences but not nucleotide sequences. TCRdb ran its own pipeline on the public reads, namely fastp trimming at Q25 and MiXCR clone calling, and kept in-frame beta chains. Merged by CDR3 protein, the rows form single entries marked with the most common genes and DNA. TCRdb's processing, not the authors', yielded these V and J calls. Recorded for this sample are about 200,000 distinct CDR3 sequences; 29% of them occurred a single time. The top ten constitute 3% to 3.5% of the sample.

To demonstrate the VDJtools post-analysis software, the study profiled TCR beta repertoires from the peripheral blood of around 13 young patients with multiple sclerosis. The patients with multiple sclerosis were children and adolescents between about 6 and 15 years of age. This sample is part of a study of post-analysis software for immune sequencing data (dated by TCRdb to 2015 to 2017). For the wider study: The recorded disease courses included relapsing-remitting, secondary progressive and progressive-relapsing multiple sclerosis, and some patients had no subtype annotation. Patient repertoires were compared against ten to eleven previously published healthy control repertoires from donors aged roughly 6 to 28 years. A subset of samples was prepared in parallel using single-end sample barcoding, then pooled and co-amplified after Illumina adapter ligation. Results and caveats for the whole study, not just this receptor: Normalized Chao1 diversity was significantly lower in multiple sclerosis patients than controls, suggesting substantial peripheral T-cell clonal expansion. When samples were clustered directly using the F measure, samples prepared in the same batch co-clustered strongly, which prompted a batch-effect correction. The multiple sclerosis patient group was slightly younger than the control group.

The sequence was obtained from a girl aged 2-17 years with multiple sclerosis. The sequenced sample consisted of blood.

This receptor has the CDR3 CSAPRTETNQPQHF. The sequenced DNA: TGCAGTGCCCCCCGGACGGAGACCAATCAGCCCCAGCATTTT. The rearrangement joined TRBV20-1 to TRBJ1-5, with no confident D gene call. Between the V and J ends, shortened by 6 bases and 3 bases respectively, the junction contains 15 bases. The CDR3 runs 14 amino acids, cysteine and phenylalanine included. This entry keeps only the CDR3 DNA: 42 bases, framed from base 1. CDR1 and CDR2 (DFQATT, SNEGSKA) derive from the germline V gene (reference sequence).